This T cell receptor beta chain was recorded in a study of control samples from healthy donors and cancer patients. This clone is deemed medium-sized. With 1 base removed from V and 6 bases from J, the gap between germline ends came to 3 bases. The CDR3 length is 12 residues. The repertoire was sequenced with immunoSEQ multiplex PCR; TCRdb's copy has only in-frame clones and lacks some. The repertoire holds about 69,000 clones, with more than 75% as singletons. Sequencing was done on a sample of PBMCs. This chain uses TRBV12-3 or TRBV12-4 with TRBJ2-2; no clear D. This clonotype was sampled from a woman between 50 and 59 years old with lung cancer. The CDR3: CASSLDSGELFF. The CDR3 bases are TGTGCCAGCAGTTTAGATTCCGGGGAGCTGTTTTTT.